The 4 T cell receptor beta chains in this list originate from one sample, sequenced in a study of MAIT cells during Salmonella Paratyphi A infection. Notes on the study in general: Oligoclonal MAIT cells preferred TRBV20 and TRBV6, with usage seemingly unaffected by infection.

TCRdb reanalysed the 5' RACE reads using MiXCR and keeps one entry per CDR3 protein. This table holds over a thousand distinct CDR3 sequences, around half found once. Time point indicated: mid-infection, around enteric fever diagnosis. MAIT cells were sorted by flow cytometry as Valpha7.2+ CD161+ T cells. Their recognized antigens are unknown. The material sequenced was MAIT cells from blood, taken at the middle sampling point of the challenge study. The receptor set was obtained from a person aged 18 to 75 who was deliberately infected with Salmonella Paratyphi A in a paratyphoid fever challenge study.

The rearrangement joins TRBV20-1 to TRBJ2-1; 8 bases align to TRBD2. The CDR3 contains 12 residues. Germline assignment: CDR1 DFQATT and CDR2 SNEGSKA (reference sequence). The CDR3 region has the DNA TGCAGGGAGAGAGAGCGGGAGAATGAGCAGTTCTTC. Amino acid sequence: CRERERENEQFF.

With respect to this clonotype: No conserved phenylalanine or tryptophan ends this CDR3, so it is likely a read error. No DNA is shown, since the ends of the CDR3 on it are uncertain; the CDR3 is the one TCRdb lists. The chain recombines TRBV6-4 with TRBJ2-1; the table's D call of TRBD2 was not tested on the DNA. Germline V lookup: CDR1 MRHNA, CDR2 SNTAGT. The CDR3 contains 15 residues when both ends are counted. CDR3: CASSDLAGGHNEKGG.

A remark on this clonotype: The conserved phenylalanine or tryptophan normally closing the CDR3 is absent here, so this likely arose from a read error. The chain recombines TRBV6-4 with TRBJ2-3; 11 bases are shared with TRBD2. Looked up from germline, CDR1 is MRHNA and CDR2 is SNTAGT. The CDR3 is 15 residues long. The CDR3 is CASSSLAGGTETQYL. The CDR3 nucleotides read TGTGCCAGCAGCTCTCTAGCGGGGGGTACAGAGACGCAGTATTTG.

In the case of this clonotype: A read error is likely, as this CDR3 ends without the conserved phenylalanine or tryptophan. It is unclear where the CDR3 begins or ends on the DNA, so no DNA is shown, and the CDR3 is as TCRdb lists it. J is TRBJ2-1 and V is TRBV20-1; the D call TRBD2 from the table was never checked on the DNA. Germline-derived CDR1 and CDR2 are DFQATT and SNEGSKA (reference sequence). Counting both end residues, the CDR3 totals 12 amino acids. CDR3 residues: CSARERENEQLG.